Sequencing of this T cell receptor (beta chain) was carried out in a study of T cells in narcolepsy. This CDR3 comprises 12 residues. The junction had 3 bases not matched to a gene; V was cut back by 5 bases and J by 9 bases. Per germline, CDR1 SEHNR and CDR2 FQNEAQ (reference sequence). Assay: immunoSEQ multiplex PCR; the TCRdb copy retains only in-frame clones and omits some. Of roughly 20,000 clones in the sample, roughly four fifths were seen once. The chain uses TRBV7-9 and TRBJ2-1; 8 positions agree with TRBD2. The sequenced material came from memory (CD45RA-) CD4+ T cells from blood. The receptor was derived from a human donor in good health. The CDR3 sequence is CASSASGSEQFF. CDR3 coding DNA: TGTGCCAGCAGCGCCAGCGGGAGTGAGCAGTTCTTC. The whole variable domain, filled in from reference TRBV7-9 and TRBJ2-1, reads DTGVSQNPRHKITKRGQNVTFRCDPISEHNRLYWYRQTLGQGPEFLTYFQNEAQLEKSRLLSDRFSAERPKGSFSTLEIQRTEQGDSAMYLCASSASGSEQFFGPGTRLTVL.